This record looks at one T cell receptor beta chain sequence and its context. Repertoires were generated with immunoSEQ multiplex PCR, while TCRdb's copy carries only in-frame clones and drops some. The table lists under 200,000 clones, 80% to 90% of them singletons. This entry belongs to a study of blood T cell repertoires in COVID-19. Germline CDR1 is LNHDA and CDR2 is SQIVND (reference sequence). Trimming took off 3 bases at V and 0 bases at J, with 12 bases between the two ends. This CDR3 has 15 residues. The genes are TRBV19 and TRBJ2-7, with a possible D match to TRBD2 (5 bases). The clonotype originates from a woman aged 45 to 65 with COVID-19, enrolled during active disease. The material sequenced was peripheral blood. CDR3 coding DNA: TGTGCCAGTAGTATGTCCGGGGATTCCTCCTACGAGCAGTACTTC. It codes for CASSMSGDSSYEQYF.